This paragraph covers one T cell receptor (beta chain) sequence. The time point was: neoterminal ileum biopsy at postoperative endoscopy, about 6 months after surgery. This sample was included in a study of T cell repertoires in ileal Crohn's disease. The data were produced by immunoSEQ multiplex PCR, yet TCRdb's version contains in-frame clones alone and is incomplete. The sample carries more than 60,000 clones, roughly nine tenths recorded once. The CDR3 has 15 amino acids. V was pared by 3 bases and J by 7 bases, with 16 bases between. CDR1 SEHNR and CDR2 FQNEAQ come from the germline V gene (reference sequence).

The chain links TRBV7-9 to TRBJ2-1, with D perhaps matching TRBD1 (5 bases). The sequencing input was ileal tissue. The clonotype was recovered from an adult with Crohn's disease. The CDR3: CASSFGRGRENEQFF. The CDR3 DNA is TGTGCCAGCAGCTTTGGTAGGGGCCGTGAGAATGAGCAGTTCTTC.